This T cell receptor beta chain originates from a study of T cell changes during pregnancy in multiple sclerosis. Here immunoSEQ multiplex PCR was the method, and the copy in TCRdb shows in-frame clones only, minus some. The sample lists 55,000 to 85,000 clones, roughly 94% occurring once. The CDR3 consists of 17 residues. With V trimmed by 2 bases and J by 4 bases, 7 bases remained unmatched. CDR1 SGHTA and CDR2 FQGNSA come from the germline V gene. The clonotype comes from a female donor with multiple sclerosis, enrolled in a pregnancy study. The chain recombines TRBV7-2 with TRBJ1-3; 11 bases agree with TRBD1. Specimen: peripheral blood, collected in the third trimester of pregnancy. This chain's CDR3 is CASSLSSGTGGGNTIYF. CDR3 DNA sequence: TGTGCCAGCAGCTTATCCTCCGGGACAGGGGGAGGAAACACCATATATTTT.